A single sample is the source of the 30 T cell receptor beta chains below, sequenced in a study of regulatory T cells in long-lasting Graves disease. The authors built TCR beta libraries using iRepertoire HTBI primers and Arm-PCR of CDR3 regions. TCRdb itself ran the multiplex PCR reads through MiXCR, one entry per CDR3 protein. Here the sample spans about 560,000 distinct CDR3 sequences, approximately 16% being singletons. Time point specified: newly diagnosed GD, antithyroid drugs for less than 3 months. From PBMCs, RNA was extracted and then used to make the TCR library. Separately, the same data were catalogued under a study of T cells in Graves' hyperthyroidism and ophthalmopathy.

The source material was peripheral blood mononuclear cells (PBMCs), sampled at new diagnosis, from a patient treated with antithyroid drugs. The receptors stem from a man younger than 35 with Graves disease.

This chain uses TRBV10-3 with TRBJ2-1, with 9 bases that match TRBD2. Germline CDR1 is ENHRY and CDR2 is SYGVKD. This CDR3 region has 15 residues. V lost 2 bases and J lost 5; bases outside the gene matches: 4. The CDR3, as DNA: TGTGCCATCAGTGAGGGGGTAGCGGGGGACAATGAGCAGTTCTTC. Its translation is CAISEGVAGDNEQFF.

This clonotype appeared many times. CDR3 coding DNA: TGTGCCAGCAGTGAACGGGGGGCCCGAGAGACCCAGTACTTC. Its protein is CASSERGARETQYF. V and J are TRBV2 and TRBJ2-5, with a weak D call TRBD2 (7 bases). The CDR3 spans 14 residues. Trimming left V 2 bases short and J 4 bases short, with 11 bases between. Germline assignment: CDR1 SNHLY and CDR2 FYNNEI.

Many counts were recorded for this clonotype. The chain carries TRBV20-1 and TRBJ2-5; 12 bases are shared with TRBD2. The V and J ends lost 7 bases and 4 bases, in that order; junction bases with no gene match: 7. This CDR3 region has 14 residues. CDR1 and CDR2 from the germline V gene are DFQATT and SNEGSKA (reference sequence). The chain's CDR3 is CSDRLAGGGETQYF. The CDR3 coding sequence is TGCAGTGACCGGCTAGCGGGAGGGGGAGAGACCCAGTACTTC.

The gene calls are TRBV9 and TRBJ1-2; 9 nucleotides agree with TRBD1. The CDR3 sequence is 18 residues long. The V segment lost 4 bases and the J segment 4 bases; nucleotides outside the gene matches: 17. CDR1 and CDR2 (germline): SGDLS, YYNGEE. CDR3 sequence reads: CASSPRPGTGFHPYGYTF. The CDR3 DNA is TGTGCCAGCAGCCCCCGTCCCGGGACAGGGTTCCACCCCTATGGCTACACCTTC.

This clonotype occurred many times. V gene TRBV12-3 or TRBV12-4 combines with J gene TRBJ2-6; the D gene is possibly TRBD1 (6 bases). The CDR3 loop spans 15 amino acids. V lost 5 bases, J lost 0 bases, and 8 bases lay in between. CDR3 protein: CASSPGDSGANVLTF. The CDR3 DNA sequence: TGTGCCAGCAGTCCAGGGGACTCTGGGGCCAACGTCCTGACTTTC.

This clonotype was recorded at least ten times. The chain is built from TRBV28 and TRBJ1-1; 10 bases line up with TRBD1. Germline CDR1 reads MDHEN; CDR2 reads SYDVKM. The length of the CDR3 is 15 residues. Trimming took 8 bases from V and 4 from J; bases not matched to a gene: 10. The CDR3 sequence is CASATGGNRGTEAFF. The CDR3 DNA follows: TGTGCCAGCGCGACAGGGGGCAACCGGGGCACTGAAGCTTTCTTT.

The table lists this clonotype with a few counts. This chain connects TRBV9 to TRBJ2-1; 10 bases agree with TRBD2. Germline assignment: CDR1 SGDLS and CDR2 YYNGEE. This CDR3 contains 15 residues. The trim removed 3 bases at V and 10 bases at J, leaving 10 bases unmatched. In DNA form, the CDR3 reads TGTGCCAGCAGCGCATCCAGTAGCGGGAGGAACGAGCAGTTCTTC. It yields the protein CASSASSSGRNEQFF.

The V and J genes are TRBV20-1 and TRBJ1-5; D is possibly TRBD1 (5 bases). This CDR3 region has 13 residues. V lost 2 bases to trimming and J lost 7 bases, with 12 bases between them. Per germline, CDR1 DFQATT and CDR2 SNEGSKA (reference sequence). CDR3 amino acids: CSARRDGGQPQHF. The CDR3 DNA follows: TGCAGTGCTAGAAGGGACGGGGGGCAGCCCCAGCATTTT.

This clonotype was recorded a few times. This chain connects TRBV15 to TRBJ2-7, with D possibly TRBD1 on 6 matching bases. Germline V gene lookup returns CDR1 LNHNV and CDR2 YYDKDF (reference sequence). The CDR3 loop spans 13 amino acids. V gave up 4 bases and J gave up 3 bases, with 10 bases separating them. DNA of the CDR3: TGTGCCACCAGCAATGACAGGCGCTACGAGCAGTACTTC. Amino acids: CATSNDRRYEQYF.

The gene calls are TRBV5-5 and TRBJ1-1; tentatively, D is TRBD1 (5 bases). Germline V CDR1 and CDR2: SGHKS, YYEKEE (reference sequence). Deletions cut 4 bases from V and 1 base from J, with 14 bases between. The CDR3 sequence is 15 residues long. This CDR3 reads CASSVQGVRNTEAFF. In nucleotides, the CDR3 is TGTGCCAGCAGCGTCCAGGGAGTGAGGAACACTGAAGCTTTCTTT.

This clonotype was observed a handful of times. The V gene is TRBV9, the J gene TRBJ2-1; either TRBD1 or TRBD2 may fit D (6 bases each). Germline CDR1 and CDR2: SGDLS and YYNGEE. The ends were cut back, 7 bases at V and 4 bases at J, with 15 bases in the middle. The CDR3 extends over 14 amino acids. CDR3 in amino acids: CASSSSGAYNEQFF. In DNA form, the CDR3 reads TGTGCCAGCTCTTCTTCGGGGGCGTACAATGAGCAGTTCTTC.

This clonotype was seen repeatedly, ten times or more. This chain joins TRBV11-1 and TRBJ2-1; tentative D call: TRBD2 (5 bases). V shed 0 bases and J shed 5 bases, with 8 bases lying between them. CDR1 and CDR2 (germline): SGHAT, FQDESV (reference sequence). There are 14 residues in the CDR3. As DNA, the CDR3 is TGTGCCAGCAGCTTAGCGAGGGCCAACAATGAGCAGTTCTTC. Its translation is CASSLARANNEQFF.

Details on this clonotype: One end of the junction does not line up with germline, which may come from a read error. This sequence joins TRBV18 and TRBJ2-1, with D maybe TRBD2 (5 bases). The CDR3 runs 17 residues. The germline V gene has CDR1 KGHSH and CDR2 LQKENI. This CDR3 reads CTSSPLGAADSYNEQFF. The CDR3 nucleotides are TGTACCAGCTCACCTCTTGGAGCGGCCGACTCCTACAATGAGCAGTTCTTC.

For this clonotype: Just one base apart from a much larger clone, this may be a read error. The rearrangement uses TRBV7-9 and TRBJ2-3; tentative D call: TRBD2 (5 bases). The CDR3 length is 17 residues. Looked up from germline, CDR1 is SEHNR and CDR2 is FQNEAQ (reference sequence). The CDR3 DNA reads TGTGCCGGCAGCTTAGCGTCTCCCCCGACTAACACAGATACGCAGTATTTT. Translated: CAGSLASPPTNTDTQYF.

A few counts support this clonotype. The chain recombines TRBV5-1 with TRBJ1-2; tentatively, D is TRBD1 (5 bases). CDR1 and CDR2 from the germline V gene are SGHRS and YFSETQ. V lost 0 bases, J lost 4 bases, and 10 bases lay in between. The CDR3 extends over 14 amino acids. As DNA, the CDR3 is TGCGCCAGCAGCTTGGAACAGGTGATCTATGGCTACACCTTC. This sequence encodes CASSLEQVIYGYTF.

This clonotype was seen a few times. CDR3 in DNA: TGTGCCTGGAAAAGAGAGACCCAGTACTTC. This translates into CAWKRETQYF. V and J are TRBV30 and TRBJ2-5; D is unclear. Deletions cut 4 bases from V and 4 bases from J, with 4 bases between. The CDR3 is 10 residues long. The germline CDR1 and CDR2 sequences are GTSNPN and SVGIG (reference sequence). The variable domain in full, with the rest retrieved from reference TRBV30 and TRBJ2-5, is SQTIHQWPATLVQPVGSPLSLECTVEGTSNPNLYWYRQAAGRGLQLLFYSVGIGQISSEVPQNLSASRPQDRQFILSSKKLLLSDSGFYLCAWKRETQYFGPGTRLLVL.

This clonotype was found a few times. Here the CDR3 DNA reads TGTGCCAGCAGTGAAAACTGGTGGGGTTCTAGCGGGAGGGCGAACAATGAGCAGTTCTTC. It codes for CASSENWWGSSGRANNEQFF. The chain combines TRBV2 with TRBJ2-1; 12 bases are shared with TRBD2. Trimming cost V 2 bases and J 5 bases; bases outside gene matches: 16. Germline V gene lookup returns CDR1 SNHLY and CDR2 FYNNEI. This CDR3 region has 20 residues.

Many counts were recorded for this clonotype. This rearrangement joins TRBV12-3 or TRBV12-4 to TRBJ1-2; perhaps TRBD1 as D (6 bases). The CDR3 has 15 amino acids. V was cut by 1 base and J by 3 bases, with 12 bases left in between. For the CDR3, the DNA is TGTGCCAGCAGTTTAGGGACAGAAGTATACTATGGCTACACCTTC. Protein sequence: CASSLGTEVYYGYTF.

The chain has TRBV20-1 and TRBJ2-7; 11 nucleotides match TRBD2. V lost 5 bases to trimming and J lost 3 bases; unmatched junction nucleotides: 9. CDR3 length equals 15 residues. Germline CDR1 reads DFQATT; CDR2 reads SNEGSKA (reference sequence). The CDR3 nucleotides are TGCAGTGCTGAGTATTCCGGGACTAGCGGCTACGAGCAGTACTTC. Translation gives CSAEYSGTSGYEQYF.

This clonotype was seen a handful of times. This chain uses TRBV19 with TRBJ2-5; D is undetermined. V lost 7 bases and J lost 5, with 8 bases in between. This CDR3 is 11 amino acids long. The germline gives CDR1 LNHDA, CDR2 SQIVND (reference sequence). The CDR3 loop reads CASKTMETQYF. In nucleotides, the CDR3 is TGTGCCAGTAAAACGATGGAGACCCAGTACTTC.

This clonotype was counted between two and nine times. The rearrangement uses TRBV20-1 and TRBJ2-3, with 8 bases identical to TRBD2. Germline V gene sequence: CDR1 DFQATT, CDR2 SNEGSKA (reference sequence). V shed 0 bases, J shed 4 bases, and the junction held 6 bases outside the gene matches. This CDR3 region has 15 residues. CDR3: CSAREAGVHPDTQYF. CDR3 coding DNA: TGCAGTGCTAGAGAAGCGGGAGTTCACCCAGATACGCAGTATTTT.

The V gene is TRBV5-1, the J gene TRBJ2-3; 8 nucleotides agree with TRBD1. With V trimmed by 6 bases and J by 2 bases, 2 bases remained unmatched. CDR1 and CDR2 (germline): SGHRS, YFSETQ. The CDR3 consists of 13 residues. This CDR3 reads CASTTGDTDTQYF. The DNA for the CDR3 is TGCGCCAGCACGACAGGGGACACAGATACGCAGTATTTT.

This clonotype was seen ten or more times. The chain employs TRBV5-1 and TRBJ1-1; D unclear. The ends were cut back, 4 bases at V and 0 bases at J, with 13 bases in the middle. This CDR3 is built from 15 residues. CDR1 and CDR2 (germline): SGHRS, YFSETQ. The CDR3, as DNA: TGCGCCAGCAGCGGCGGGTTAAACTTGAACACTGAAGCTTTCTTT. Protein sequence: CASSGGLNLNTEAFF.

This clonotype was observed a few times. J is TRBJ1-3 and V is TRBV4-1; weak D call: TRBD1 (5 bases). Trimming stripped 4 bases from V and 3 bases from J, with 16 bases between. This CDR3 has 16 amino acids. The germline V gene encodes CDR1 MGHRA and CDR2 YSYEKL. The CDR3 sequence is CASSPQGGGGGNTIYF. The CDR3 nucleotides read TGCGCCAGCAGCCCCCAGGGCGGGGGTGGTGGAAACACCATATATTTT.

This clonotype has just a few counts. The chain employs TRBV5-1 and TRBJ1-1, with D perhaps TRBD1 (6 bases). The CDR3 spans 13 residues. V was trimmed by 2 bases and J by 7 bases, leaving 12 bases between them. The germline V gene encodes CDR1 SGHRS and CDR2 YFSETQ. As DNA, the CDR3 is TGCGCCAGCAGCTTCAGGGGCCACCTTGAAGCTTTCTTT. This encodes CASSFRGHLEAFF.

This clonotype was found many times. This CDR3 reads CASSWQGEAYEQYF. CDR3 nucleotides: TGTGCCAGCAGCTGGCAGGGGGAGGCCTACGAGCAGTACTTC. The V call is TRBV27, the J call TRBJ2-7, with a weak D call TRBD1 (7 bases). Germline lookup yields CDR1 MNHEY and CDR2 SMNVEV (reference sequence). Trimming removed 6 bases from V and 2 bases from J, with 14 bases in between. The CDR3 is made up of 14 amino acids.

This clonotype was recorded at least ten times. J is TRBJ2-7 and V is TRBV5-1; D not resolved. V lost 0 bases, J lost 0 bases, and 10 bases lay in between. Germline V gene lookup returns CDR1 SGHRS and CDR2 YFSETQ. The CDR3 loop spans 15 amino acids. The CDR3: CASSLAHTSSYEQYF. As DNA, the CDR3 is TGCGCCAGCAGCTTGGCCCACACAAGCTCCTACGAGCAGTACTTC.

In this sample, this clonotype turned up a few times. The chain couples TRBV24-1 to TRBJ1-5; TRBD1 matches at 10 bases. The CDR3 loop spans 19 amino acids. Germline CDR1 is KGHDR and CDR2 is SFDVKD. The V segment lost 3 bases and the J segment 3 bases; nucleotides outside the gene matches: 13. In DNA form, the CDR3 reads TGTGCCACCAGTGATCTTGACCGTAAACGACAGGGGGCCAATCAGCCCCAGCATTTT. Translation gives CATSDLDRKRQGANQPQHF.

This clonotype came up a few times. This chain connects TRBV3-1 to TRBJ2-7, with 11 bases aligning to TRBD2. The length of the CDR3 is 14 residues. Germline-derived CDR1 and CDR2 are LGHDT and YNNKEL (reference sequence). With 4 bases clipped from V and 6 bases from J, the junction kept 5 bases outside the gene matches. This CDR3 is CASSPIAGGSEQYF. CDR3 bases: TGTGCCAGCAGCCCGATAGCGGGAGGGAGCGAGCAGTACTTC.

This clonotype was detected ten times or more. The chain links TRBV5-1 to TRBJ2-7; either TRBD1 or TRBD2 may fit D (5 bases each). The CDR3 spans 16 residues. Trimming left V 3 bases short and J 2 bases short, with 18 bases between. Germline assignment: CDR1 SGHRS and CDR2 YFSETQ. The CDR3 nucleotides read TGCGCCAGCAGCTCGGGTGGGGGACCCCTGACCTACGAGCAGTACTTC. Translating gives CASSSGGGPLTYEQYF.